This TCR beta chain was sequenced in a study of blood T cell repertoires in COVID-19. Germline V gene sequence: CDR1 LGHNT, CDR2 FRNRAP. Unmatched junction bases numbered 14, after V lost 7 bases and J lost 5 bases. The CDR3 sequence is 16 residues long. Method: immunoSEQ multiplex PCR; TCRdb's copy keeps in-frame clones and lacks some. Among approximately 170,000 clones listed, 70% to 90% were seen once. This receptor was identified in an elderly man with COVID-19, enrolled during active disease. The chain couples TRBV12-5 to TRBJ1-2, with 9 bases identical to TRBD1. The sequencing sample was made of peripheral blood. As DNA, the CDR3 is TGTGCTAGTGATCCCGGGGGGACAGGGAGGATTTATGGCTACACCTTC. Translating it yields CASDPGGTGRIYGYTF. Variable domain in full (rest from reference TRBV12-5 and TRBJ1-2): DARVTQTPRHKVTEMGQEVTMRCQPILGHNTVFWYRQTMMQGLELLAYFRNRAPLDDSGMPKDRFSAEMPDATLATLKIQPSEPRDSAVYFCASDPGGTGRIYGYTFGSGTRLTVV.